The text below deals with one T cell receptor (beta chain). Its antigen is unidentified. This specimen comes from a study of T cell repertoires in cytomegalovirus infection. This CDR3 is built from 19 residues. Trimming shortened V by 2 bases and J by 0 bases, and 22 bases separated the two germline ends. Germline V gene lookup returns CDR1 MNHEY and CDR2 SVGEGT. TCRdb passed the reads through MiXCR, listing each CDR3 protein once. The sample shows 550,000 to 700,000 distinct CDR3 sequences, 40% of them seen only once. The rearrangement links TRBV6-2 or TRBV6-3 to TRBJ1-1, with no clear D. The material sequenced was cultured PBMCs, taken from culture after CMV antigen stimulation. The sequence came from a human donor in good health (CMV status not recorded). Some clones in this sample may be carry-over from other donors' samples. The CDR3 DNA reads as TGTGCCAGCAGTTACCGGGGTCAGTCGTTACGGAGAGTGAACACTGAAGCTTTCTTT. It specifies CASSYRGQSLRRVNTEAFF.